This T cell receptor beta chain was found in a study of shared T cell receptors in the human thymus. The CDR3 loop spans 16 amino acids. Per the germline V gene, CDR1 is MDHEN and CDR2 is SYDVKM. V shed 5 bases and J shed 4 bases, with 20 bases lying between them. Some clones are missing from TCRdb's copy, which holds only in-frame ones; the method was immunoSEQ multiplex PCR. The sample has some 640,000 clones, about 87% seen once; the top ten hold 0.0094%. This same sample was also taken into another study, of human thymus T cells. From that study: Corrective surgery for congenital heart defects was being performed on the healthy Finnish infants who served as donors. Resected material from corrective heart surgery provided the thymus tissue analysed. In thymic and blood repertoires alike, V and J usage looked biased. Related research examined unrelated individuals and reported that their thymic repertoires overlapped highly.

This sequence originates from a boy under three years old with a congenital heart defect. Sequenced input: thymocytes. The J gene is TRBJ1-2, the V gene TRBV28; TRBD1 is a possible D gene (6 bases). CDR3 amino acids: CASSHRVGKITYGYTF. CDR3 nucleotides: TGTGCCAGCAGTCACAGGGTTGGAAAAATTACCTATGGCTACACCTTC.